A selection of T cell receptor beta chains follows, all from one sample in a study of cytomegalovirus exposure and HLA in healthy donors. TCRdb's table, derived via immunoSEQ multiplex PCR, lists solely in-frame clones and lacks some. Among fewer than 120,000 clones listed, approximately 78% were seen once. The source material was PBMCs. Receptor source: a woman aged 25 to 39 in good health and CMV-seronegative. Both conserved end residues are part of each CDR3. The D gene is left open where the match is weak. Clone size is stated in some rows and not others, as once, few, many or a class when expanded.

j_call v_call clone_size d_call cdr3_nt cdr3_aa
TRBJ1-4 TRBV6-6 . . TGTGCCAGCAGTTACGCTGCGCAAAAACTGTTTTTT CASSYAAQKLFF
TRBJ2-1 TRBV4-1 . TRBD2 TGCGCCAGCAGCCAAGAATTGGCTAGCGGGAGCTCCTACAATGAGCAGTTCTTC CASSQELASGSSYNEQFF
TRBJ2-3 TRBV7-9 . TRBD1 TGTGCCAGCAGCGAAGGACAGGGCTCTACAGATACGCAGTATTTT CASSEGQGSTDTQYF
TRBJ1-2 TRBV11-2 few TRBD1 TGTGCCAGCAGCCTCCGGGACAGGGGTGCTAACTATGGCTACACCTTC CASSLRDRGANYGYTF
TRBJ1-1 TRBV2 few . TGTGCCAGCTTTAAGGATCTTGTCAAACGGGACACTGAAGCTTTCTTT CASFKDLVKRDTEAFF
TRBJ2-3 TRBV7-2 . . TGTGCCAGCAGCGCGGGGGCCGGGCGGGATACGCAGTATTTT CASSAGAGRDTQYF
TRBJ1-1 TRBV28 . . TGTGCCAGCACCCCTGCGACAGAGATGAACACTGAAGCTTTCTTT CASTPATEMNTEAFF
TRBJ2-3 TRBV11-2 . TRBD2 TGTGCCAGCAGTCTAGCGGGAGGATCAATGGATACGCAGTATTTT CASSLAGGSMDTQYF
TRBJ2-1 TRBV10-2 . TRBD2 TGCGCCAGCACCCTAGCGGGAGGGCCCTACAATGAGCAGTTCTTC CASTLAGGPYNEQFF
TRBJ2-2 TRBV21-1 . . TGTGCCAGCAGCCCGGCAGAGGGAACGAACACCGGGGAGCTGTTTTTT CASSPAEGTNTGELFF
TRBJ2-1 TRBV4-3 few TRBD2 TGCGCCAGCAGCCAAGGCCCGGGGAGCGGGAGGTACAATGAGCAGTTCTTC CASSQGPGSGRYNEQFF
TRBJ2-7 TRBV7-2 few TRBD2 TGTGCCAGCAGCTTAGAGCTGGGCGGGAGTTTATACGAGCAGTACTTC CASSLELGGSLYEQYF
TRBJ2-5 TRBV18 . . TGTGCCAGCTCACCATCCTCAGGGGTAGAGACCCAGTACTTC CASSPSSGVETQYF
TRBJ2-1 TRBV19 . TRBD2 TGTGCCAGCAGCTTAGCTAGCGGGGGCTACAATGAGCAGTTCTTC CASSLASGGYNEQFF
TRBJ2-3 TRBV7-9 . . TGTGCCAGCAGCTTGGACAGCGCAGATACGCAGTATTTT CASSLDSADTQYF
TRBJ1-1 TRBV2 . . TGTGCCAGCAGTTTAGGGGGGGGGTTAAGCAACACTGAAGCTTTCTTT CASSLGGGLSNTEAFF
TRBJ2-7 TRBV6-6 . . TGTGCCAGCCTCTTCTTAAACGAGCAGTACTTC CASLFLNEQYF
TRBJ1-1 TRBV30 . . TGTGCCTGGAGTTCCCTGGGGGGCACTGAAGCTTTCTTT CAWSSLGGTEAFF
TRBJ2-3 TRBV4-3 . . TGCGCCAGCAGCCAAGAGGTAGAAGATACGCAGTATTTT CASSQEVEDTQYF
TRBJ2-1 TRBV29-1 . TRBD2 TGCAGCGTCGGGACTAGCGGGAGGAGGTATGAGCAGTTCTTC CSVGTSGRRYEQFF
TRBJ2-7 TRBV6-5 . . TGTGCCAGCAGTTACGGACAGAATTACGAGCAGTACTTC CASSYGQNYEQYF
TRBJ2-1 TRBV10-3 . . TGTGCCATCAGTGAGTCTTCCCGGAATGAGCAGTTCTTC CAISESSRNEQFF
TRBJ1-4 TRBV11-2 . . TGTGCCAGCAGCTCGGCAGGGGCGAATAATGAAAAACTGTTTTTT CASSSAGANNEKLFF
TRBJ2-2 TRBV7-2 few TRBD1 TGTGCCAGCAGCTTCAATACAGGGGGCACCGGGGAGCTGTTTTTT CASSFNTGGTGELFF
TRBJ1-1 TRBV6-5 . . TGTGCCAGCACCGCGGGAGGGGAGAGCACTGAAGCTTTCTTT CASTAGGESTEAFF
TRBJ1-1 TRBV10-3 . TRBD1 TGTGCCATCAAGGGACAGGCGATGAACACTGAAGCTTTCTTT CAIKGQAMNTEAFF
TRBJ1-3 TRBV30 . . TGTGCCTGGAGTATCACGGGGGTTAGCTCTGGAAACACCATATATTTT CAWSITGVSSGNTIYF
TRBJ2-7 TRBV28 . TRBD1 TGTGCCAGTTCGCATCCGGGACAGTTGGGCGAGCAGTACTTC CASSHPGQLGEQYF
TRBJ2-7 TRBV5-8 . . TGTGCCAGCAGCGTCGTGAACAGGGACTACGAGCAGTACTTC CASSVVNRDYEQYF
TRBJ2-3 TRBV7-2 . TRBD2 TGTGCCAGCCACACTAGCGGGGTTAGCACAGATACGCAGTATTTT CASHTSGVSTDTQYF
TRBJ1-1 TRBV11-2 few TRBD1 TGTGCCAGCAGCTTGGGACAGAGCGCAACTGAAGCTTTCTTT CASSLGQSATEAFF
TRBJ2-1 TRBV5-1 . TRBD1 TGCGCCAGCAGCCCGGGACAGGAGGCGGCTGAGCAGTTCTTC CASSPGQEAAEQFF
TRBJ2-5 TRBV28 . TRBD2 TGTGCCAGCAGTAAACTAGCGGGGGACCAAGAGACCCAGTACTTC CASSKLAGDQETQYF
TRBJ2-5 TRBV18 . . TGTGCCAGCTCACGACGGTCATGGAGAGATGCGGAGACCCAGTACTTC CASSRRSWRDAETQYF
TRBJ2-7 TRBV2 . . TGTGCCAGCAGTGAAGGAAGTGGAGGCAGCTACGAGCAGTACTTC CASSEGSGGSYEQYF
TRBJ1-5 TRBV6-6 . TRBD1 TGTGCCAGCAGGGACAGGGGTGCGGGAAGCAATCAGCCCCAGCATTTT CASRDRGAGSNQPQHF
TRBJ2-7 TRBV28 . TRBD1 TGTGCCATCCGGACAGGGGGCCAGGACGAGCAGTACTTC CAIRTGGQDEQYF
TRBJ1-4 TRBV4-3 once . TGCGCCAGCAGCCAAGATAAAATTCGCGGGTACGGTGAAAAACTGTTTTTT CASSQDKIRGYGEKLFF
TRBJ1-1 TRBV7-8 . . TGTGCCAGCAGCTTAGCGGCGAACACTGAAGCTTTCTTT CASSLAANTEAFF
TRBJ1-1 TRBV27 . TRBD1 TGTGCCAGCAGCCTAACAGGGGCGGGAACCGAAGCTTTCTTT CASSLTGAGTEAFF
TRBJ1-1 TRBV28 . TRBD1 TGTGCCAGCACCTCACCCGGGACAGGGGGGAACACTGAAGCTTTCTTT CASTSPGTGGNTEAFF
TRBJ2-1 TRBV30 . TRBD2 TGTGCCTGTAGAAGCGGGGGGGCCAACTACAATGAGCAGTTCTTC CACRSGGANYNEQFF
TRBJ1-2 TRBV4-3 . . TGCGCCAGCAGCCAAGGTCCTACCTATGGCTACACCTTC CASSQGPTYGYTF
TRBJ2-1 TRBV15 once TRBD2 TGTGCCACTGGGGGACTAGCGGGTTCCTACAATGAGCAGTTCTTC CATGGLAGSYNEQFF
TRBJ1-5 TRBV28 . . TGTGCCAGCACCCATCGGGATGGGGGCAATCAGCCCCAGCATTTT CASTHRDGGNQPQHF
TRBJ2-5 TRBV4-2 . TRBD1 TGTGCCAGCAGCCCCCGCGACTCAGGGGGCCAAGAGACCCAGTACTTC CASSPRDSGGQETQYF
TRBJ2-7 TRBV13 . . TGTGCCAGCAGCACAAGGACAGTTTCCTACGAGCAGTACTTC CASSTRTVSYEQYF
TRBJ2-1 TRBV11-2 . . TGTGCCAGCAGCTTACTCCGCGGGCGCTACAATGAGCAGTTCTTC CASSLLRGRYNEQFF
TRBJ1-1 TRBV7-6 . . TGTGCCAGCAGCTTAGCGACAGACACTGAAGCTTTCTTT CASSLATDTEAFF
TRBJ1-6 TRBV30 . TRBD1 TGTGCCTGGAGTCATCCGGGACAGGCCGTCTCACCCCTCCACTTT CAWSHPGQAVSPLHF
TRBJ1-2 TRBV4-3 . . TGCGCCAGCAGCCAAGACGGCAGGCCTAACTATGGCTACACCTTC CASSQDGRPNYGYTF
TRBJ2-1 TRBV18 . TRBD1 TGTGCCAGCTCATCAACAGGGGGCCGGTACAATGAGCAGTTCTTC CASSSTGGRYNEQFF
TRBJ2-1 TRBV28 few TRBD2 TGTGCCAGCAGTTTGTTAGCGGGAGGTCGGAATGAGCAGTTCTTC CASSLLAGGRNEQFF